The T cell receptor (beta chain) described here comes from a study of CD8 T cells in ankylosing spondylitis. Study-wide findings and caveats: Some motif variants were previously reported in reactive arthritis synovial fluid and blood.

CDR1 MGHDK and CDR2 SYGVNS come from the germline V gene. CDR3 length equals 15 residues. Trimming pared 6 bases from V and 4 bases from J, leaving 16 bases between. TCRdb re-analysed the 5' RACE reads in MiXCR, keeping a single row per CDR3 protein. The table includes some 220,000 distinct CDR3 sequences, about 10% detected once. This clonotype occurred a few times. The antigen is not known. The source of this sequence is a male donor with ankylosing spondylitis or in good health (not recorded which). Material: blood, either unsorted or a sorted T cell fraction (not recorded which). The rearrangement links TRBV25-1 to TRBJ1-5; D perhaps matches TRBD1 (6 bases). The DNA for the CDR3 is TGTGCCAGCAGGGGAGGAGCAGGGGTGAATCAGCCCCAGCATTTT. This sequence encodes CASRGGAGVNQPQHF.